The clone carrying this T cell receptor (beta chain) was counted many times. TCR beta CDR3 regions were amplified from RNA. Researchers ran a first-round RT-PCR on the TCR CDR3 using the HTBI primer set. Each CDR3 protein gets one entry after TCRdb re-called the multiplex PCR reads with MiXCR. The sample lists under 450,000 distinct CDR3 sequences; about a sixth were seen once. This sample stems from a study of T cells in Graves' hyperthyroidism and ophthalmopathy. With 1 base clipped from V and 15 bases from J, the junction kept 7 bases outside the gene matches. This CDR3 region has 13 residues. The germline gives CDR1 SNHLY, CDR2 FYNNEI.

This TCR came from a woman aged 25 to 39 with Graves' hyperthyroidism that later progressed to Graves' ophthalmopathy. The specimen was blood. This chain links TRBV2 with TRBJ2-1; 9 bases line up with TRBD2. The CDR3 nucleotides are TGTGCCAGCAGTGAAGGTCTACTAGCGGGCCCGTTCTTC. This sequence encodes CASSEGLLAGPFF.